This TCR beta chain originates from a study of cytomegalovirus exposure and HLA in healthy donors. Points from the study as a whole: A later analysis reported that several of the most significant clusters appeared to be linked to common viral pathogens, among them Epstein-Barr virus. Cytomegalovirus-associated status was assigned to around 160 TCR beta chains.

A word on this clone: Its antigen is as yet unknown.

Looked up from germline, CDR1 is SNHLY and CDR2 is FYNNEI. V was cut by 7 bases and J by 5 bases, with 11 bases left in between. This CDR3 has 12 amino acids. PCR primers comprised 60 Vbeta and 13 Jbeta primers. TCRdb's table, derived via immunoSEQ multiplex PCR, lists solely in-frame clones and lacks some. This table holds fewer than 200,000 clones, 75% to 85% found once. The specimen sequenced was PBMCs. The rearrangement links TRBV2 to TRBJ1-2; D gene ambiguous. The sequence derives from a female donor in good health and CMV-seronegative. The CDR3 bases are TGTGCCAGCATGATGGCGGGGTATGGCTACACCTTC. It translates to CASMMAGYGYTF. The full variable domain, with the rest looked up from reference TRBV2 and TRBJ1-2, is EPEVTQTPSHQVTQMGQEVILRCVPISNHLYFYWYRQILGQKVEFLVSFYNNEISEKSEIFDDQFSVERPDGSNFTLKIRSTKLEDSAMYFCASMMAGYGYTFGSGTRLTVV.